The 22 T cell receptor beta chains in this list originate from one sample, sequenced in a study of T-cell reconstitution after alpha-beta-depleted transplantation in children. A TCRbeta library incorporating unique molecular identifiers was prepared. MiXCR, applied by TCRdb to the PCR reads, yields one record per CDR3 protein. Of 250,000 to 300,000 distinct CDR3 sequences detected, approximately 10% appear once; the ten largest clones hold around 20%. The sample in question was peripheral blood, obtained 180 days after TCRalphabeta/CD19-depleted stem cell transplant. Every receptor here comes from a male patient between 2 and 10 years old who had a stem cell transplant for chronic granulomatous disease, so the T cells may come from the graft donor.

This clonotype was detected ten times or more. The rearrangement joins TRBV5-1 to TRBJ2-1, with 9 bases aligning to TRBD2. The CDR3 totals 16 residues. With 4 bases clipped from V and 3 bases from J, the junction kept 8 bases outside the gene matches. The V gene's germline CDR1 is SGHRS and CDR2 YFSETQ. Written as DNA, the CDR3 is TGCGCCAGCAGCCCCCTGCTAGCGGGAAACTACAATGAGCAGTTCTTC. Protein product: CASSPLLAGNYNEQFF.

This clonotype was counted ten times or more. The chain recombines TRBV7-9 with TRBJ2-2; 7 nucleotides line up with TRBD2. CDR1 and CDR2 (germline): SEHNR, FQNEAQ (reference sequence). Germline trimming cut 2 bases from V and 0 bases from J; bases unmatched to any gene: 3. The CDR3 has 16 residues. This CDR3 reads CASSLYLAANTGELFF. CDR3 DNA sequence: TGTGCCAGCAGCTTATATCTAGCGGCGAACACCGGGGAGCTGTTTTTT.

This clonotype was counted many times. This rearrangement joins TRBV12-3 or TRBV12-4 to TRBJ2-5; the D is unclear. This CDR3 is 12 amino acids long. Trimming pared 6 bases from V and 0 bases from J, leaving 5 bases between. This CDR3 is CASSKNQETQYF. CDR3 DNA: TGTGCCAGCAGCAAAAACCAAGAGACCCAGTACTTC.

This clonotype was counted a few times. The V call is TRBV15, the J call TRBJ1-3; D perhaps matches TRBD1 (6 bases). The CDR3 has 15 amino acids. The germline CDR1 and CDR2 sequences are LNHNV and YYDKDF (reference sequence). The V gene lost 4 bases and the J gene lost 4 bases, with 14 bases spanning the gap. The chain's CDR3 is CATSTAHRVGNTIYF. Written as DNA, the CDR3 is TGTGCCACCAGCACTGCTCACAGGGTCGGAAACACCATATATTTT.

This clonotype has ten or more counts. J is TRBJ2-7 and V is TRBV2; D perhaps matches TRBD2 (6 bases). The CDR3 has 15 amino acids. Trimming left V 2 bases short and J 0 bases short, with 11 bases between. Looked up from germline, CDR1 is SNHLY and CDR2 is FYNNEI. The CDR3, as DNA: TGTGCCAGCAGTGAACAGGGACTGCACTCCTACGAGCAGTACTTC. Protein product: CASSEQGLHSYEQYF.

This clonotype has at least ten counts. The CDR3 DNA sequence: TGTGCCAGCAGCTTACCTACGACAGGGTATGGCTACACCTTC. The encoded protein is CASSLPTTGYGYTF. This sequence joins TRBV5-6 and TRBJ1-2, with TRBD1 identical over 7 bases. Germline lookup yields CDR1 SGHDT and CDR2 YYEEEE. The CDR3 has 14 residues. V trimming: 2 bases; J trimming: 5 bases; junction bases outside the gene matches: 6.

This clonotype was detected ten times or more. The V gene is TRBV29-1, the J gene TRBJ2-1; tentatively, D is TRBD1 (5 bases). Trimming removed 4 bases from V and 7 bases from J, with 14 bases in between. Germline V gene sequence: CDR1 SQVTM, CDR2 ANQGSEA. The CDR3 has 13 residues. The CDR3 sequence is CSVGQGRGNEQFF. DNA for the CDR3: TGCAGCGTTGGGCAGGGAAGAGGTAATGAGCAGTTCTTC.

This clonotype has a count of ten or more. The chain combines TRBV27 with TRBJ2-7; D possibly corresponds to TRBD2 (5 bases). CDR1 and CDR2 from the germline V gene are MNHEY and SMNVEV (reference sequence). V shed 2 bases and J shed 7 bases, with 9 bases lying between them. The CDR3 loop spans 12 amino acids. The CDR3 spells CASSLGPGEQYF. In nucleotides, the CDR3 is TGTGCCAGCAGTTTAGGGCCGGGAGAGCAGTACTTC.

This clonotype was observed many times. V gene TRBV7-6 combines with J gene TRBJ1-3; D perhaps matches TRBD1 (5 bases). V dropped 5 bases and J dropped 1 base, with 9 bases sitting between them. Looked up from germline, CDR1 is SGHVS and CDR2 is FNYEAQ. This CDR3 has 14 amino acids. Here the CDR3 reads CASSRGESGNTIYF. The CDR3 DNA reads TGTGCCAGCAGCCGGGGCGAGTCTGGAAACACCATATATTTT.

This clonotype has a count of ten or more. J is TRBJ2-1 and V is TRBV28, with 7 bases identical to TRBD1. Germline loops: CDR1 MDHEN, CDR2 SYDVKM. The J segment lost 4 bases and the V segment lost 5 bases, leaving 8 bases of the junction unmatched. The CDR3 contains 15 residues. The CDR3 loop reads CASSTGTATYNEQFF. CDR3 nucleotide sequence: TGTGCCAGCAGTACCGGGACAGCCACTTACAATGAGCAGTTCTTC.

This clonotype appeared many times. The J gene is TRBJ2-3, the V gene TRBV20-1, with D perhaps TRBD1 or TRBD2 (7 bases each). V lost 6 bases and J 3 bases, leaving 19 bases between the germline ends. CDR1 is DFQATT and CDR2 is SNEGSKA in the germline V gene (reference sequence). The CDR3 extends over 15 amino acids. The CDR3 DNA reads TGCAGTGCCCCTCAAGACAGGGAGGGTACAGATACGCAGTATTTT. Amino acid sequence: CSAPQDREGTDTQYF.

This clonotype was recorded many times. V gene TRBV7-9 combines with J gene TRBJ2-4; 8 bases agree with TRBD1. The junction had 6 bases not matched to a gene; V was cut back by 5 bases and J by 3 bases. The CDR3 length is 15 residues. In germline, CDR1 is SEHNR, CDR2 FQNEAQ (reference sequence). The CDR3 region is CASSGQGAGKNIQYF. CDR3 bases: TGTGCCAGCAGCGGCCAGGGGGCTGGCAAAAACATTCAGTACTTC.

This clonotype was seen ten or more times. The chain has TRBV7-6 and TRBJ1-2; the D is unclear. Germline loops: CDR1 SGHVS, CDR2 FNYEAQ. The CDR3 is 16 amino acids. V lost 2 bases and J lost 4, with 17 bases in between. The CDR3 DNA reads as TGTGCCAGCAGCTTATTACGGGGAGGCTCTCTCTATGGCTACACCTTC. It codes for CASSLLRGGSLYGYTF.

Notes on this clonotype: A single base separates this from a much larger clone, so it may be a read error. Here the CDR3 reads CASSFLWTTSYNEQFF. DNA for the CDR3: TGTGCCAGCAGCTTCCTTTGGACTACCTCCTACAATGAGCAGTTCTTC. The rearrangement uses TRBV11-2 and TRBJ2-1; possibly TRBD2 for D (6 bases). This CDR3 is 16 amino acids long. V was pared by 3 bases and J by 0 bases, with 12 bases between. Germline CDR1 SGHAT, CDR2 FQNNGV. Together with reference TRBV11-2 and TRBJ2-1, the CDR3 gives the full variable domain: EAGVAQSPRYKIIEKRQSVAFWCNPISGHATLYWYQQILGQGPKLLIQFQNNGVVDDSQLPKDRFSAERLKGVDSTLKIQPAKLEDSAVYLCASSFLWTTSYNEQFFGPGTRLTVL.

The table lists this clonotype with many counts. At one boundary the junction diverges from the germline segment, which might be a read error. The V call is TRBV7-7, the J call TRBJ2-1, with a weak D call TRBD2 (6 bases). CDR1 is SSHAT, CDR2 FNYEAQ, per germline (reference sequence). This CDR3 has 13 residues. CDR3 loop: CASSIGLYNEQFF. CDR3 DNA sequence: TGTGCTAGCAGCATCGGACTATACAATGAGCAGTTCTTC. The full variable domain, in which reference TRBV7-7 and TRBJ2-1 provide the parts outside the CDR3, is GAGVSQSPRYKVTKRGQDVTLRCDPISSHATLYWYQQALGQGPEFLTYFNYEAQPDKSGLPSDRFSAERPEGSISTLTIQRTEQRDSAMYRCASSIGLYNEQFFGPGTRLTVL.

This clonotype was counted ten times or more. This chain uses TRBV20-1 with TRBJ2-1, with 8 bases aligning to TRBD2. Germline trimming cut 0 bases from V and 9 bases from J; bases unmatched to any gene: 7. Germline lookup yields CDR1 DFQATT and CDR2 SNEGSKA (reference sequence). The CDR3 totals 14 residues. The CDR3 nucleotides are TGCAGTGCTAGAGATACGGGACTAGATGGTGAGCAGTTCTTC. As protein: CSARDTGLDGEQFF.

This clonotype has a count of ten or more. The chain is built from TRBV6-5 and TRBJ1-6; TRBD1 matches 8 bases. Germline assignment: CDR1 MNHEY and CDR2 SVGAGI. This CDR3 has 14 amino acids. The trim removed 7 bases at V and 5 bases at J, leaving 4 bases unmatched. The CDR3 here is CASIRTGNNSPLHF. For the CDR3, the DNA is TGTGCCAGCATTAGGACAGGGAATAATTCACCCCTCCACTTT.

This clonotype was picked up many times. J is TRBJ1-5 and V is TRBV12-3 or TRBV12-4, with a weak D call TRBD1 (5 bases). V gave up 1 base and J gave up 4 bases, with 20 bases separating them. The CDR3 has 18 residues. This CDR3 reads CASSLGLLSGTLNQPQHF. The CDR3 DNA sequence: TGTGCCAGCAGTTTAGGCCTCCTATCGGGGACCTTAAATCAGCCCCAGCATTTT.

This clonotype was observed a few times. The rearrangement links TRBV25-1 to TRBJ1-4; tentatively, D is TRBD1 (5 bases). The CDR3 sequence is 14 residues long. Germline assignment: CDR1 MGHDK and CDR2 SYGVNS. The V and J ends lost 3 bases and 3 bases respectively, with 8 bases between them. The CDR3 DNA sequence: TGTGCCAGCAGTGACCCCAGGGCTAATGAAAAACTGTTTTTT. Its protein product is CASSDPRANEKLFF.

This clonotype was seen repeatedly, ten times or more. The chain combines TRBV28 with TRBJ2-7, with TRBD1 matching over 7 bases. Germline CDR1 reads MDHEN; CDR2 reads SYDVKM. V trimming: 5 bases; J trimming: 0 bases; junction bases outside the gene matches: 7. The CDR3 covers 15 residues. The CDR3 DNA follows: TGTGCCAGCAGTCAAACCCGGACAGGCTCCTACGAGCAGTACTTC. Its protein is CASSQTRTGSYEQYF.

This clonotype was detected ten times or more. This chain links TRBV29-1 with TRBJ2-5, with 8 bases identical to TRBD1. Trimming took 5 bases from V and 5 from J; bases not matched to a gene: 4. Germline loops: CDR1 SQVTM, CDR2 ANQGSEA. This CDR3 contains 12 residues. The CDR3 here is CSVRTGRETQYF. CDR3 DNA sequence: TGCAGCGTTCGGACAGGGAGGGAGACCCAGTACTTC.

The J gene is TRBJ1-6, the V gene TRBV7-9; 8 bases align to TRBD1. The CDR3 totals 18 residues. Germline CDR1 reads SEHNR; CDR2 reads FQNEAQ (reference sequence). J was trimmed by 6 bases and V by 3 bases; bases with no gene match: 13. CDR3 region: CASSFPPQGASGNSPLHF. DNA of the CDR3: TGTGCCAGCAGCTTCCCACCTCAGGGGGCGAGCGGTAATTCACCCCTCCACTTT.